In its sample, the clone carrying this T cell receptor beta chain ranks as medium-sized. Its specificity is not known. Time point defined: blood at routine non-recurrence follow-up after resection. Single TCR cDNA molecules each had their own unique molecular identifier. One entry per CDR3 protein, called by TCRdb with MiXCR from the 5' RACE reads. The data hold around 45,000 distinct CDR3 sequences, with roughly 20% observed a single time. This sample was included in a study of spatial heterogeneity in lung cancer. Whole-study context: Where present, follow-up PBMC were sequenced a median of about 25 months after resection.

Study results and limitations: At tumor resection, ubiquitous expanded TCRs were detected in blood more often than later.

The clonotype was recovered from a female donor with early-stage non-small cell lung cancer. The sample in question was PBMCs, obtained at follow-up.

CDR3 in amino acids: CASSIGTDLYGYTF. CDR3 DNA: TGTGCCAGTAGTATAGGGACAGACCTCTATGGCTACACCTTC. The chain uses TRBV19 and TRBJ1-2; TRBD1 is a possible D gene (6 bases). V lost 1 base and J lost 4, with 10 bases in between. Looked up from germline, CDR1 is LNHDA and CDR2 is SQIVND (reference sequence). CDR3 length equals 14 residues.